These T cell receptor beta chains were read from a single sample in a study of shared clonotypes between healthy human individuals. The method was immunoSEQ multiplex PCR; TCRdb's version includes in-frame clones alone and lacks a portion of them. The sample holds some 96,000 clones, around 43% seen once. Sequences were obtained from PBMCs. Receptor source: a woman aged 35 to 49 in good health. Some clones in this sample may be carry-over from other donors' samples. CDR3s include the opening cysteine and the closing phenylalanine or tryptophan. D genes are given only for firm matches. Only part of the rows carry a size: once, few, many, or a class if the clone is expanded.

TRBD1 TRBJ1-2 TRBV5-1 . CASSLGDRGNGYTF TGCGCCAGCAGCTTGGGGGACAGGGGAAATGGCTACACCTTC
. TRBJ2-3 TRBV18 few CASSSGPGTDTQYF TGTGCCAGCTCATCGGGGCCAGGGACAGATACGCAGTATTTT
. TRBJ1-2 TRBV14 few CASSQGGVYGYTF TGTGCCAGCAGCCAAGGTGGGGTCTATGGCTACACCTTC
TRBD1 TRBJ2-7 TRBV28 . CASSNRGSPTYEQYF TGTGCCAGCAGCAACAGGGGAAGCCCTACCTACGAGCAGTACTTC
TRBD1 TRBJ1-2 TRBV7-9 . CASSLVTGANYGYTF TGTGCCAGCAGCTTAGTGACAGGGGCTAACTATGGCTACACCTTC
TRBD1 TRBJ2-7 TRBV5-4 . CASSYPRTGGVFYEQYF TGTGCCAGCAGCTACCCCCGGACAGGTGGGGTCTTCTACGAGCAGTACTTC
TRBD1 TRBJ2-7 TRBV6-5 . CASRPGTGLHEQYF TGTGCCAGCAGGCCCGGGACAGGCTTACACGAGCAGTACTTC
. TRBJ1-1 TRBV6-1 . CASSEEGQGSTEAFF TGTGCCAGCAGTGAAGAAGGGCAGGGGAGCACTGAAGCTTTCTTT
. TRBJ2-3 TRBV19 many CASSIVRDGTDTQYF TGTGCCAGTAGTATAGTCCGGGACGGGACAGATACGCAGTATTTT
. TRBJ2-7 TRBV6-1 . CAISAGSYEQYF TGTGCCATCAGTGCCGGATCCTACGAGCAGTACTTC
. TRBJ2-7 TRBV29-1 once CSVEAPGPRDEQYF TGCAGCGTTGAAGCCCCGGGGCCGCGGGACGAGCAGTACTTC